A selection of T cell receptor beta chains follows, all from one sample in a study of early T cells in non-severe SARS-CoV-2 infection. MiXCR was run by TCRdb on the 5' RACE reads, yielding one entry per CDR3 protein. In the table there are nearly 45,000 distinct CDR3 sequences, around 9.9% of which are singletons. The sequenced sample was whole blood. The receptors were sampled from an adult who was a healthcare worker with PCR-confirmed SARS-CoV-2 infection or an uninfected control (not recorded which). Both conserved end residues are part of each CDR3. The order of the fields is clone size, D gene, J gene, V gene, CDR3 protein, CDR3 DNA. The D gene is left open where the match is weak. Rows may omit the clone size; those that give it use once, few, many or a size class.

abundance: NA
d_gene: NA
j_gene: TRBJ2-7
v_gene: TRBV6-1
CDR3aa: CASSEAIGNNEQYF
CDR3nt: TGTGCCAGCAGTGAAGCAATAGGAAATAACGAGCAGTACTTC

abundance: few
d_gene: TRBD1
j_gene: TRBJ2-3
v_gene: TRBV14
CDR3aa: CASSQDSGQTYYSSTDTQYF
CDR3nt: TGTGCCAGCAGCCAAGATTCGGGACAGACTTATTACTCTAGCACAGATACGCAGTATTTT

abundance: many
d_gene: NA
j_gene: TRBJ1-6
v_gene: TRBV7-2
CDR3aa: CASSLGDRNSPLHF
CDR3nt: TGTGCCAGCAGCTTAGGTGACAGGAATTCACCCCTCCACTTT

abundance: NA
d_gene: NA
j_gene: TRBJ1-1
v_gene: TRBV7-2
CDR3aa: CANSGGVAFF
CDR3nt: TGTGCCAACAGCGGAGGGGTGGCTTTCTTT

abundance: many
d_gene: NA
j_gene: TRBJ2-7
v_gene: TRBV6-2/TRBV6-3
CDR3aa: CASTHGVYEQYF
CDR3nt: TGTGCCAGCACGCACGGGGTTTACGAGCAGTACTTC

abundance: many
d_gene: NA
j_gene: TRBJ1-3
v_gene: TRBV7-6
CDR3aa: CASSLSPLGATSGNTIYF
CDR3nt: TGTGCCAGCAGCTTATCCCCCCTGGGGGCAACCTCTGGAAACACCATATATTTT

abundance: many
d_gene: NA
j_gene: TRBJ2-7
v_gene: TRBV10-3
CDR3aa: CAISVSASEQYF
CDR3nt: TGTGCCATCAGTGTATCAGCCTCCGAGCAGTACTTC

abundance: many
d_gene: TRBD1
j_gene: TRBJ2-1
v_gene: TRBV18
CDR3aa: CASSPRDRVAYNEQFF
CDR3nt: TGTGCCAGCTCACCGCGGGACAGGGTCGCCTACAATGAGCAGTTCTTC

abundance: many
d_gene: NA
j_gene: TRBJ1-6
v_gene: TRBV20-1
CDR3aa: CSARGDRLYSPLHF
CDR3nt: TGCAGTGCTAGAGGTGACAGGCTATACTCACCCCTCCACTTT

abundance: few
d_gene: TRBD1
j_gene: TRBJ2-3
v_gene: TRBV7-9
CDR3aa: CATGQGASDTQYF
CDR3nt: TGTGCCACCGGACAGGGGGCGTCAGATACGCAGTATTTT

abundance: NA
d_gene: NA
j_gene: TRBJ1-3
v_gene: TRBV6-5
CDR3aa: CASSYRAAGADPSGNTIYF
CDR3nt: TGTGCCAGCAGTTACCGCGCCGCGGGGGCTGACCCCTCTGGAAACACCATATATTTT

abundance: many
d_gene: TRBD1
j_gene: TRBJ2-1
v_gene: TRBV7-8
CDR3aa: CATLSTGKTNEQFF
CDR3nt: TGTGCCACCCTATCGACAGGGAAGACTAATGAGCAGTTCTTC

abundance: NA
d_gene: TRBD2
j_gene: TRBJ2-5
v_gene: TRBV7-2
CDR3aa: CASSFRTSEETQYF
CDR3nt: TGTGCCAGCAGCTTTCGGACTAGCGAAGAGACCCAGTACTTC

abundance: many
d_gene: NA
j_gene: TRBJ2-1
v_gene: TRBV20-1
CDR3aa: CSADSPGELDEQFF
CDR3nt: TGCAGTGCTGACTCGCCGGGGGAATTAGATGAGCAGTTCTTC

abundance: NA
d_gene: NA
j_gene: TRBJ1-1
v_gene: TRBV4-3
CDR3aa: CASSQETLPGWVAEAFF
CDR3nt: TGCGCCAGCAGCCAAGAAACCCTACCGGGCTGGGTGGCTGAAGCTTTCTTT

abundance: few
d_gene: NA
j_gene: TRBJ2-3
v_gene: TRBV2
CDR3aa: CASSEVDYTDTQYF
CDR3nt: TGTGCCAGCAGTGAGGTTGACTACACAGATACGCAGTATTTT

abundance: few
d_gene: TRBD2
j_gene: TRBJ2-7
v_gene: TRBV7-6
CDR3aa: CVSSPGGDSTYEQYF
CDR3nt: TGTGTCAGCAGCCCGGGGGGGGACTCGACCTACGAGCAGTACTTC

abundance: NA
d_gene: NA
j_gene: TRBJ1-3
v_gene: TRBV12-3/TRBV12-4
CDR3aa: CASSFTSSGNTIYF
CDR3nt: TGTGCCAGCAGTTTTACGAGCTCTGGAAACACCATATATTTT

abundance: NA
d_gene: TRBD1
j_gene: TRBJ1-4
v_gene: TRBV30
CDR3aa: CAWSSSGQGKLFF
CDR3nt: TGTGCCTGGAGTAGCTCGGGACAGGGAAAACTGTTTTTT

abundance: once
d_gene: NA
j_gene: TRBJ1-1
v_gene: TRBV7-2
CDR3aa: CASRPNRAGDTEAFF
CDR3nt: TGTGCCAGCAGACCCAACAGGGCCGGCGACACTGAAGCTTTCTTT

abundance: NA
d_gene: TRBD1
j_gene: TRBJ1-5
v_gene: TRBV7-3
CDR3aa: CASSSTGGSQPQHF
CDR3nt: TGTGCCAGCAGCTCCACAGGGGGCAGTCAGCCCCAGCATTTT

abundance: many
d_gene: NA
j_gene: TRBJ1-2
v_gene: TRBV5-1
CDR3aa: CASSLAREGGYTF
CDR3nt: TGCGCCAGCAGCTTGGCAAGGGAAGGTGGCTACACCTTC

abundance: NA
d_gene: NA
j_gene: TRBJ2-3
v_gene: TRBV12-5
CDR3aa: CASASPEGTSTDTQYF
CDR3nt: TGTGCTAGTGCCAGCCCGGAGGGGACTAGCACAGATACGCAGTATTTT

abundance: many
d_gene: NA
j_gene: TRBJ1-1
v_gene: TRBV4-3
CDR3aa: CASSQDLTTGWTEAFF
CDR3nt: TGCGCCAGCAGCCAAGATTTAACTACAGGGTGGACTGAAGCTTTCTTT

abundance: few
d_gene: NA
j_gene: TRBJ1-4
v_gene: TRBV5-1
CDR3aa: CASSSGRTLEKLFF
CDR3nt: TGCGCCAGCAGCTCCGGCCGGACCCTTGAAAAACTGTTTTTT

abundance: NA
d_gene: TRBD2
j_gene: TRBJ2-3
v_gene: TRBV6-1
CDR3aa: CASSGKAGGPVRDTQYF
CDR3nt: TGTGCCAGCAGTGGTAAAGCGGGGGGGCCCGTCCGGGATACGCAGTATTTT

abundance: many
d_gene: NA
j_gene: TRBJ1-6
v_gene: TRBV5-1
CDR3aa: CASSLDWPALNNSPLHF
CDR3nt: TGCGCCAGCAGCTTGGATTGGCCGGCACTTAATAATTCACCCCTCCACTTT

abundance: many
d_gene: NA
j_gene: TRBJ2-7
v_gene: TRBV27
CDR3aa: CASSPSDGYEQYF
CDR3nt: TGTGCCAGCAGTCCTTCGGACGGCTACGAGCAGTACTTC

abundance: few
d_gene: NA
j_gene: TRBJ1-5
v_gene: TRBV7-6
CDR3aa: CASSLASQGGQPQHF
CDR3nt: TGTGCCAGCAGCTTAGCAAGCCAGGGCGGTCAGCCCCAGCATTTT

abundance: NA
d_gene: NA
j_gene: TRBJ2-1
v_gene: TRBV2
CDR3aa: CASIGIARGNEQFF
CDR3nt: TGTGCCAGCATCGGGATAGCGAGGGGCAATGAGCAGTTCTTC

abundance: medium-sized
d_gene: TRBD1
j_gene: TRBJ2-7
v_gene: TRBV6-2/TRBV6-3
CDR3aa: CASSYPRRDRGHRDEQYF
CDR3nt: TGTGCCAGCAGTTACCCGAGGCGGGACAGGGGGCATCGGGACGAGCAGTACTTC

abundance: NA
d_gene: TRBD1
j_gene: TRBJ1-1
v_gene: TRBV2
CDR3aa: CASGTGEHHTEAFF
CDR3nt: TGTGCCAGCGGGACAGGTGAACACCACACTGAAGCTTTCTTT

abundance: once
d_gene: NA
j_gene: TRBJ1-3
v_gene: TRBV6-5
CDR3aa: CASSYSGQGQPGNSIYF
CDR3nt: TGTGCCAGCAGTTACTCGGGGCAGGGGCAGCCTGGAAACTCCATATATTTT

abundance: few
d_gene: NA
j_gene: TRBJ2-7
v_gene: TRBV5-4
CDR3aa: CASSPRSGSYEQYF
CDR3nt: TGTGCCAGCAGCCCGCGGTCGGGTTCCTACGAGCAGTACTTC

abundance: few
d_gene: NA
j_gene: TRBJ1-2
v_gene: TRBV20-1
CDR3aa: CSAMTDQYGYTF
CDR3nt: TGCAGTGCAATGACAGACCAGTATGGCTACACCTTC

abundance: few
d_gene: TRBD2
j_gene: TRBJ2-7
v_gene: TRBV19
CDR3aa: CASSSTGGYEQYF
CDR3nt: TGTGCCAGTAGTTCAACGGGGGGCTACGAGCAGTACTTC

abundance: few
d_gene: NA
j_gene: TRBJ2-7
v_gene: TRBV5-4
CDR3aa: CASSFPTGGSYEQYF
CDR3nt: TGTGCCAGCAGCTTCCCCACTGGGGGATCCTACGAGCAGTACTTC

abundance: few
d_gene: TRBD1
j_gene: TRBJ1-2
v_gene: TRBV27
CDR3aa: CASSTDRDNGYTF
CDR3nt: TGTGCCAGCAGTACGGACAGGGATAATGGCTACACCTTC

abundance: NA
d_gene: TRBD2
j_gene: TRBJ2-4
v_gene: TRBV12-3/TRBV12-4
CDR3aa: CASSLRGSGGSGNIQYF
CDR3nt: TGTGCCAGCAGTCTCCGGGGTAGCGGGGGGTCGGGAAACATTCAGTACTTC

abundance: few
d_gene: TRBD1
j_gene: TRBJ2-1
v_gene: TRBV20-1
CDR3aa: CSASNRGRYNEQFF
CDR3nt: TGCAGTGCTAGTAACAGGGGGCGGTACAATGAGCAGTTCTTC

abundance: many
d_gene: TRBD1
j_gene: TRBJ2-5
v_gene: TRBV3-1
CDR3aa: CASSHQTGVKETQYF
CDR3nt: TGTGCCAGCAGCCACCAGACAGGGGTTAAGGAGACCCAGTACTTC

abundance: few
d_gene: TRBD2
j_gene: TRBJ2-5
v_gene: TRBV7-2
CDR3aa: CASRTSGGLETQYF
CDR3nt: TGTGCCAGCAGAACTAGCGGGGGGTTAGAGACCCAGTACTTC

abundance: few
d_gene: NA
j_gene: TRBJ1-1
v_gene: TRBV29-1
CDR3aa: CSVDRGTEAFF
CDR3nt: TGCAGCGTTGATCGAGGAACTGAAGCTTTCTTT

abundance: NA
d_gene: NA
j_gene: TRBJ1-1
v_gene: TRBV24-1
CDR3aa: CATSGTGDTEAFF
CDR3nt: TGTGCCACTTCTGGGACCGGGGACACTGAAGCTTTCTTT

abundance: many
d_gene: TRBD1
j_gene: TRBJ1-1
v_gene: TRBV6-5
CDR3aa: CASSRDRANTEAFF
CDR3nt: TGTGCCAGCAGCCGCGACAGGGCCAACACTGAAGCTTTCTTT

abundance: NA
d_gene: TRBD1
j_gene: TRBJ1-2
v_gene: TRBV10-3
CDR3aa: CAISDRDSSYGYTF
CDR3nt: TGTGCCATCAGTGACCGGGACAGCTCATATGGCTACACCTTC

abundance: many
d_gene: TRBD2
j_gene: TRBJ2-5
v_gene: TRBV12-3/TRBV12-4
CDR3aa: CASSTPGGGAETQYF
CDR3nt: TGTGCCAGCAGCACCCCCGGCGGGGGGGCGGAGACCCAGTACTTC